The table lists the clone carrying this T cell receptor (beta chain) with a few counts. J lost 0 bases, V lost 5 bases, and 4 bases had no gene match. The germline V gene has CDR1 SGHRS and CDR2 YFSETQ. The length of the CDR3 is 14 residues. This sample is part of a study of cytomegalovirus exposure and HLA in healthy donors. Overall study: Genotyping of 300 to 450 donors showed that 80% to 90% belonged to the Caucasian-associated ancestry cluster.

The PCR contained 60 Vbeta and 13 Jbeta primers. Sequencing was performed with immunoSEQ multiplex PCR; in TCRdb, only in-frame clones are kept and a portion is missing. Of about 91,000 clones listed, under 75% are singletons. The genes are TRBV5-1 and TRBJ1-1; 7 positions agree with TRBD1. The receptor was isolated from a female donor in good health and CMV-seronegative. The sequenced material came from PBMCs. CDR3 coding DNA: TGCGCCAGCAGGCCAGGGGGGATGAACACTGAAGCTTTCTTT. This translates into CASRPGGMNTEAFF.